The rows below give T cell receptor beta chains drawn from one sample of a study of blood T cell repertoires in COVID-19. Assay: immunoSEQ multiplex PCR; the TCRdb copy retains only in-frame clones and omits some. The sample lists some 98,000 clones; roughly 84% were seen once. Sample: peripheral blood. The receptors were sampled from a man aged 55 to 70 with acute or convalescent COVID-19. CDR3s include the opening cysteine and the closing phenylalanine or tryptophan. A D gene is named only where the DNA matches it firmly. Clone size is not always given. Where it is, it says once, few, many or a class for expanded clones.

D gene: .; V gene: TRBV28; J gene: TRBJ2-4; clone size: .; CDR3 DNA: TGTGCCAGCAGTCCCCATAGTCTAGCCAAAAACATTCAGTACTTC; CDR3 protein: CASSPHSLAKNIQYF
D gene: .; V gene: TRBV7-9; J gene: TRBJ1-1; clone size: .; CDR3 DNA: TGTGCCAGCAGCCTACTCTCGCAGGGGACTGAAGCTTTCTTT; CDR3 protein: CASSLLSQGTEAFF
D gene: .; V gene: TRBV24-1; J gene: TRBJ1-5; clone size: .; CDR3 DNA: TGTGCCACCAGTGATCGAGGAACCCAGCCCCAGCATTTT; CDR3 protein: CATSDRGTQPQHF
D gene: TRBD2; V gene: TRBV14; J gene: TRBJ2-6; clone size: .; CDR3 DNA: TGTGCCAGCAGCCATCTGCAGGGAGGGTTCCCTGGGGCCAACGTCCTGACTTTC; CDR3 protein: CASSHLQGGFPGANVLTF
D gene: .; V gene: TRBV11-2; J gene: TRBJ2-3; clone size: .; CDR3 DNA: TGTGCCAGCAGCTTAGACTTAGATACGCAGTATTTT; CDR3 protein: CASSLDLDTQYF
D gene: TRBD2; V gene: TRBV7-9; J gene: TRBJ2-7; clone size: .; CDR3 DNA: TGTGCCAGCAGCTTCGGGACTAGCGACAGCGAGCAGTACTTC; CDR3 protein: CASSFGTSDSEQYF
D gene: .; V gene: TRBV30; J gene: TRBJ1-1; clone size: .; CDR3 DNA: TGTGCCTGGAGCGACCAGGCGAACACTGAAGCTTTCTTT; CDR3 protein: CAWSDQANTEAFF
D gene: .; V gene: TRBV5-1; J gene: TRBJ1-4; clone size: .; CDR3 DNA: TGCGCCAGCAGCTTCGGGGAAACTAATGAAAAACTGTTTTTT; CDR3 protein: CASSFGETNEKLFF
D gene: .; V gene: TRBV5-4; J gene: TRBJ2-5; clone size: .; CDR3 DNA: TGTGCCAGCAGGCTTAACAGCAGAGAAGAGACCCAGTACTTC; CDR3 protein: CASRLNSREETQYF
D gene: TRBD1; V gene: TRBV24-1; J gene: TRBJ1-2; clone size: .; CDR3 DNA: TGTGCCACCAGTGAGGGACAGAACTATGGCTACACCTTC; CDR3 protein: CATSEGQNYGYTF
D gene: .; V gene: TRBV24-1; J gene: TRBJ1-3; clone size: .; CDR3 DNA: TGTGCCACCAGTGACCCGTCCCTTCGATCTAGCTCTGGAAACACCATATATTTT; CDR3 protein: CATSDPSLRSSSGNTIYF
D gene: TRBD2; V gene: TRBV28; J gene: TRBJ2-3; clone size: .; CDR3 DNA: TGTGCCAGCAGACCCCTTAGCGGGGGGACAGATACGCAGTATTTT; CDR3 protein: CASRPLSGGTDTQYF
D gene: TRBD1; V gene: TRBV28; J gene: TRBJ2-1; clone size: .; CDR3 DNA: TGTGCCAGCAGGCCGGGACAGGGAGGTAGGGATGAGCAGTTCTTC; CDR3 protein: CASRPGQGGRDEQFF
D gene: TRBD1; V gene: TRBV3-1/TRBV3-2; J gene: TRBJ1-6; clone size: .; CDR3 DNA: TGTGCCAGCAGCCAACGGACAGGGATGTATTCACCCCTCCACTTT; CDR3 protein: CASSQRTGMYSPLHF
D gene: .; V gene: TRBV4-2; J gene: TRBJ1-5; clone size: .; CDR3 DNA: TGTGCCAGCAGCCAATTGGGGGCGGTTTATAGCAATCAGCCCCAGCATTTT; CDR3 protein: CASSQLGAVYSNQPQHF
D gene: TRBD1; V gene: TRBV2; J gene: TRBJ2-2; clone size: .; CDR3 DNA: TGTGCCAGCAGTGATGGGACAGGGAGGACCGGGGAGCTGTTTTTT; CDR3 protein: CASSDGTGRTGELFF
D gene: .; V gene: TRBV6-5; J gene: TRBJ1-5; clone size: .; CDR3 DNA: TGTGCCAGCAGTTACGAGAACCCGGGGTGGGGTCAGCCCCAGCATTTT; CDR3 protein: CASSYENPGWGQPQHF
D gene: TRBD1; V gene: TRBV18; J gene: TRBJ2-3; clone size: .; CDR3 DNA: TGTGCCAGCTCACCAGGGACAGGGACTACAGATACGCAGTATTTT; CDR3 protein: CASSPGTGTTDTQYF
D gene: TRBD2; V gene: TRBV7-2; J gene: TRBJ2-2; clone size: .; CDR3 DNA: TGTGCCAGCAAAATCCAGCGGGGGAAGACCGGGGAGCTGTTTTTT; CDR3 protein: CASKIQRGKTGELFF
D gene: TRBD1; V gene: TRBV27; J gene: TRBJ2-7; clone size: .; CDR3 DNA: TGTGCCAGCAGTTTCCCGGACAGGGGGCTCTCCTACGAGCAGTACTTC; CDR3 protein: CASSFPDRGLSYEQYF
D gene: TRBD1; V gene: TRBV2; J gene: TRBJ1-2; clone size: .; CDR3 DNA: TGTGCCAGCAGTGAACAGGGGGTTAACTATGGCTACACCTTC; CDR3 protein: CASSEQGVNYGYTF
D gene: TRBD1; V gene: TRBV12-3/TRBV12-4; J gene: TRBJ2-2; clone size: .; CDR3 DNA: TGTGCCAGCTCAGAGGGGGCGGGCGGGGAGCTGTTTTTT; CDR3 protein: CASSEGAGGELFF
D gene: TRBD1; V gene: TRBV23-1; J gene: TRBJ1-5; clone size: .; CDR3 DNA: TGCGCCAGCAGTCAGAGGACAGGGGGGGATAGCAATCAGCCCCAGCATTTT; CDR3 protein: CASSQRTGGDSNQPQHF
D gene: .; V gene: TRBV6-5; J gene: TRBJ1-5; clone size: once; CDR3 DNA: TGTGCCAGCAGTTTCAGGAATCAGCCCCAGCATTTT; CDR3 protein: CASSFRNQPQHF
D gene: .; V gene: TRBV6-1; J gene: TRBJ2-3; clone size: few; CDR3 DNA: TGTGCCAGCAGTGAAGTTCCAGGGGTGGGCACAGATACGCAGTATTTT; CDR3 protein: CASSEVPGVGTDTQYF
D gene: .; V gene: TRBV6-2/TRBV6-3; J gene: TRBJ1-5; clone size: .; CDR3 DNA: TGTGCCAGCAGTTACTCCAGGGTTGCTCAGCCCCAGCATTTT; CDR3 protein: CASSYSRVAQPQHF
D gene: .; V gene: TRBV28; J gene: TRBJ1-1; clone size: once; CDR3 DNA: TGTGCCAGCAGCCTAAGACAGACGAACACTGAAGCTTTCTTT; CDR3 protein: CASSLRQTNTEAFF
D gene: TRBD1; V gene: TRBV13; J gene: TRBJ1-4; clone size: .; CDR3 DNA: TGTGCCAGCAGCCTATTACAGGGGGCCTGGTCATCTAATGAAAAACTGTTTTTT; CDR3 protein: CASSLLQGAWSSNEKLFF
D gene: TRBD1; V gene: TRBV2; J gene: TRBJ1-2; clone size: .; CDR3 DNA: TGTGCCAGCAGTGAGGGACAGGGAGGCTATGGCTACACCTTC; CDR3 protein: CASSEGQGGYGYTF
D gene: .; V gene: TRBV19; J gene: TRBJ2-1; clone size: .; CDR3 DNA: TGTGCCAGTAGTATTCGACTCTTGAGCTCCTACAATGAGCAGTTCTTC; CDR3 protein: CASSIRLLSSYNEQFF
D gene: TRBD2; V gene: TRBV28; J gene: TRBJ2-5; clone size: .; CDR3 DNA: TGTGCCAGCAGCACCCCAGGGAGGGGGACCCAGTACTTC; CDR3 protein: CASSTPGRGTQYF
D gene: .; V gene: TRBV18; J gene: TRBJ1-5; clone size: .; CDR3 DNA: TGTGCCAGCTCACCGTATAGCAATCAGCCCCAGCATTTT; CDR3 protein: CASSPYSNQPQHF
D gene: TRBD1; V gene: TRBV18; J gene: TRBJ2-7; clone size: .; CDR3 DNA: TGTGCCAGCTCGTGGGACAGGGGGGGCTACGAGCAGTACTTC; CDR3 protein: CASSWDRGGYEQYF
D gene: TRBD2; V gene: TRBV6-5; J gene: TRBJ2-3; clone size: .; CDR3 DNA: TGTGCCAGCAGTTACCGACTAGCCAGGGGCACAGATACGCAGTATTTT; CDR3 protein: CASSYRLARGTDTQYF
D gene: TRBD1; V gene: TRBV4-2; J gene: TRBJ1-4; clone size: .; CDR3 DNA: TGTGCCAGCAGCCTAGGACAGGGTAATGAAAAACTGTTTTTT; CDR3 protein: CASSLGQGNEKLFF
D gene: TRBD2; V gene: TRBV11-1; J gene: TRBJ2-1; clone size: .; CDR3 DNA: TGTGCCAGCAGGAAAGCGGGGGGGCAGTACAATGAGCAGTTCTTC; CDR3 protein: CASRKAGGQYNEQFF
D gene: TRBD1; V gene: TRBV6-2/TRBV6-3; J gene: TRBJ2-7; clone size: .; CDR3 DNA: TGTGCCAGCAGTTACTCGACAGGGGGCTACGAGCAGTACTTC; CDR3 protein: CASSYSTGGYEQYF
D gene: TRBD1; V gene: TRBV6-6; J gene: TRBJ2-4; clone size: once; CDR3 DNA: TGTGCCAGCAGTTACGGGACAGACTCGCCCTGGGACATTCAGTACTTC; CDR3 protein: CASSYGTDSPWDIQYF
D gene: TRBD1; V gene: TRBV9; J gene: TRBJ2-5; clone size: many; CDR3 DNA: TGTGCCAGCAGCGCCTGGACAGGGGGATGGACCCAGTACTTC; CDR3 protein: CASSAWTGGWTQYF
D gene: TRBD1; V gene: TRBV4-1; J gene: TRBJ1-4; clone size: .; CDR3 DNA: TGCGCCAGCAGCCAACTCCGAGGGACAGGGAAGACTGAAAAACTGTTTTTT; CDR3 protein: CASSQLRGTGKTEKLFF
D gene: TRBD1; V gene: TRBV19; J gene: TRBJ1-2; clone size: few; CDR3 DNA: TGTGCCAGTAGTAAGAGAGCAGGGGGGCGCGACTATGGCTACACCTTC; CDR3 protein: CASSKRAGGRDYGYTF
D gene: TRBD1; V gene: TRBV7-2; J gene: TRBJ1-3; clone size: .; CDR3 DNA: TGTGCCAGCAGCTTTCAGACAGGGACGGGAAACACCATATATTTT; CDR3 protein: CASSFQTGTGNTIYF
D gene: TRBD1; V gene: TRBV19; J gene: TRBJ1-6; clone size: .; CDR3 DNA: TGTGCCAGTAGTATCGGGACAGGGGGTGTCTCCAATTCACCCCTCCACTTT; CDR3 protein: CASSIGTGGVSNSPLHF
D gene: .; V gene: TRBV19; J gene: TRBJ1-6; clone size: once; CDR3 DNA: TGTGCCAGTAGGTTACAGGGATCTAGTTCACCCCTCCACTTT; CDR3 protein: CASRLQGSSSPLHF
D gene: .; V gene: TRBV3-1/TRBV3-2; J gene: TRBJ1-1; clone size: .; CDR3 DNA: TGTGCCAGCAGCCAAGACGTTCAGGGCCGATCTGAAGCTTTCTTT; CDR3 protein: CASSQDVQGRSEAFF
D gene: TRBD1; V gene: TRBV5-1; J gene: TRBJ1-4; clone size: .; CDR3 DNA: TGCGCCAGCAGCTCGGACAGGGGTACTAATGAAAAACTGTTTTTT; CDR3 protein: CASSSDRGTNEKLFF
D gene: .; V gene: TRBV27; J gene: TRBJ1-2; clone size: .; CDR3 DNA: TGTGCCAGCAGCCTAAAGGGGTGGGGCAACTATGGCTACACCTTC; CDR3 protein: CASSLKGWGNYGYTF
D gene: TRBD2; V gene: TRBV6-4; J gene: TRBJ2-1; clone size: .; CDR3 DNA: TGTGCCAGCAAATCCAGCGGGACTAGCGGGTGGAATGAGCAGTTCTTC; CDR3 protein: CASKSSGTSGWNEQFF
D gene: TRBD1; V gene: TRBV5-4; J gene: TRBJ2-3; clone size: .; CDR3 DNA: TGTGCCAGCAGCTCCCCCGCCGGGACAGGTAAAACAGATACGCAGTATTTT; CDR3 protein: CASSSPAGTGKTDTQYF
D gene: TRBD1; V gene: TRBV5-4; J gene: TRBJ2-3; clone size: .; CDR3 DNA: TGTGCCAGCAGCCCGGGGACAGGGGGCACAGATACGCAGTATTTT; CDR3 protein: CASSPGTGGTDTQYF
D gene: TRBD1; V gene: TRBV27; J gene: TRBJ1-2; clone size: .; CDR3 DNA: TGTGCCAGCAGTTTAATGGGACAGATATACACCTTC; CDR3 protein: CASSLMGQIYTF
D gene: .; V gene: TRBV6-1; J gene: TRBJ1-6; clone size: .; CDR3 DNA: TGTGCCAGCAGTGAAGCTTATCGTCGGTATAATTCACCCCTCCACTTT; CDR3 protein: CASSEAYRRYNSPLHF
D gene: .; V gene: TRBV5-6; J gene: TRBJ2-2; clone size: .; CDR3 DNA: TGTGCCAGCAGCTTGGACAGAATAATAAGGGAGCTGTTTTTT; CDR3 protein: CASSLDRIIRELFF
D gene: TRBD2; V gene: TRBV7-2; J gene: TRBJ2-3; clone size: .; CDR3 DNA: TGTGCCAGCAGCTTAGCGGCGGGGGGAGATACGCAGTATTTT; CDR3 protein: CASSLAAGGDTQYF
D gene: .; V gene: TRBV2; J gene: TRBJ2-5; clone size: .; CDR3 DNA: TGTGCCAGCGCCATGGACAGAGTACAAGAGACCCAGTACTTC; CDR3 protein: CASAMDRVQETQYF
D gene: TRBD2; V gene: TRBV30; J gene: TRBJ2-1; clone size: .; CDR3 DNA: TGTGCCTGGAGTGGGACTAGCGGGGGGTGGTTGTTCTTC; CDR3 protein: CAWSGTSGGWLFF
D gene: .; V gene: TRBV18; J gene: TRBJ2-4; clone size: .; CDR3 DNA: TGTGCCAGCTCACCAATCCCGGGTTCCAAAAACATTCAGTACTTC; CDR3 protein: CASSPIPGSKNIQYF
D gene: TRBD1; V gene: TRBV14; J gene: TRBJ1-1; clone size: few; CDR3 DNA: TGTGCCAGCAGCCAGTCCGGGACAGACACTGAAGCTTTCTTT; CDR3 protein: CASSQSGTDTEAFF